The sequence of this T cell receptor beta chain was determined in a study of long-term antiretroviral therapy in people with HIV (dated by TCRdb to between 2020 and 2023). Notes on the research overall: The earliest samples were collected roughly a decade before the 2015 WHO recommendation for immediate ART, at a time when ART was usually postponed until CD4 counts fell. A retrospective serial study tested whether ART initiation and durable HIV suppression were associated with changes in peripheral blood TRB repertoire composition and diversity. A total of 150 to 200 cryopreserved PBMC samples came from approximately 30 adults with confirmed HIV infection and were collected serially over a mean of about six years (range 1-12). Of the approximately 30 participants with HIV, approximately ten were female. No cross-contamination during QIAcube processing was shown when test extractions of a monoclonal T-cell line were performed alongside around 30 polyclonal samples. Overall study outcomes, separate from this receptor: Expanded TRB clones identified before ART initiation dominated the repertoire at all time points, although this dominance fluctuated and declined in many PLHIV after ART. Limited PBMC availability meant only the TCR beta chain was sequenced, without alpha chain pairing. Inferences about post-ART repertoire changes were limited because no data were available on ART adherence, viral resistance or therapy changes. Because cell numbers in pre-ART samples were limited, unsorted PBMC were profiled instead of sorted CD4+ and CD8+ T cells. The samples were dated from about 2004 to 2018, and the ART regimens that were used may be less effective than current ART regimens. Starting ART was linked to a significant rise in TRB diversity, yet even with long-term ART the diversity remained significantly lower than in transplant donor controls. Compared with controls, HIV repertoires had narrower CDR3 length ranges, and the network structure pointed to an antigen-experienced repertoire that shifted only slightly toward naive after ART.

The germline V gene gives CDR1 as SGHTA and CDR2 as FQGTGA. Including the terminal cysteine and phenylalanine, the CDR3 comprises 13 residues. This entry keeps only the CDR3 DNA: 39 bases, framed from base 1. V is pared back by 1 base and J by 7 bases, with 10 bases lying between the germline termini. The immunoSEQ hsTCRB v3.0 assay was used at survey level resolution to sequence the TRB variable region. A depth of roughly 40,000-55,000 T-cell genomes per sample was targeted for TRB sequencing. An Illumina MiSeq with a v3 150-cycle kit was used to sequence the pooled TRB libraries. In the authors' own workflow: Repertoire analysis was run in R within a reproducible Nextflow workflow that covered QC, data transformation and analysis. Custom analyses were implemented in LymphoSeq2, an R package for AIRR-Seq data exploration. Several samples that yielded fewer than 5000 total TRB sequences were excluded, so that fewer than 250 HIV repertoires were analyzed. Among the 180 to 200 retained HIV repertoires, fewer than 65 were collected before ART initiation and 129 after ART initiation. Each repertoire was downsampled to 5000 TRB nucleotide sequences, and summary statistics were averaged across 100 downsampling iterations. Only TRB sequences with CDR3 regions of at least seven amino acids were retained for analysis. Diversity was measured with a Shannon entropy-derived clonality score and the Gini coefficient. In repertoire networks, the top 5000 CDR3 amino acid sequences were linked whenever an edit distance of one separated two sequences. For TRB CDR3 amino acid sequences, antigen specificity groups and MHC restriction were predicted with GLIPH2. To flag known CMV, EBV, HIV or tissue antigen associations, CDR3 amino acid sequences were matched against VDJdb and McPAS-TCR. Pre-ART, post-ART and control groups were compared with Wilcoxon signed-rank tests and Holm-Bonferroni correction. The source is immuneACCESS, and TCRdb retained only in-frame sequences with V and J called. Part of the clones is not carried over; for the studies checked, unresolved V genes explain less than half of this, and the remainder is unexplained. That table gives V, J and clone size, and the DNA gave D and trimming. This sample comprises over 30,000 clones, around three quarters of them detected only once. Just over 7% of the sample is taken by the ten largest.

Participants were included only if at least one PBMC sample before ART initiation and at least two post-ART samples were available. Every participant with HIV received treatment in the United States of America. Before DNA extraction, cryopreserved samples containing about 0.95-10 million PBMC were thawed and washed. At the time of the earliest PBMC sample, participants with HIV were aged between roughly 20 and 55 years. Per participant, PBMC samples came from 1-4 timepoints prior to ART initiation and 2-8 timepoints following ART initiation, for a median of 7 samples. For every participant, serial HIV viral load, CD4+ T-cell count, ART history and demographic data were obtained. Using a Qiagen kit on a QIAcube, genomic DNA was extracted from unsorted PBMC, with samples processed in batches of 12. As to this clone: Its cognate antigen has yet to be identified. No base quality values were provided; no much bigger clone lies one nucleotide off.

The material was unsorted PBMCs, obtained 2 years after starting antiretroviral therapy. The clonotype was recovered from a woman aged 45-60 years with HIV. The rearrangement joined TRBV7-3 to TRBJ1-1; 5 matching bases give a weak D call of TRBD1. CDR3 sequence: CASSLRQGIEAFF. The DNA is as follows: TGTGCCAGCAGCTTAAGGCAGGGCATTGAAGCTTTCTTT.